This T cell receptor beta chain comes out of a study of OX40 agonist ivuxolimab in advanced cancers. Study-wide background: In this cohort, patients received ivuxolimab, an agonistic anti-OX40 (CD134) antibody. The study, taken as a whole, reports: Among the nonresponders, some also had low normalized T-cell clonal expansion.

Comments on this clone: Its antigen is still unknown.

Some clones are missing from TCRdb's copy, which holds only in-frame ones; the method was immunoSEQ multiplex PCR. The sample lists about 64,000 clones; more than 80% were seen once. CDR3 size: 15 residues. Germline loops: CDR1 MNHNY, CDR2 SVGAGI (reference sequence). Deletions cut 5 bases from V and 2 bases from J, with 13 bases between. This material consisted of CD4+ or CD8+ T cells sorted from blood, taken in a trial of the OX40 agonist ivuxolimab. The receptor's source is an adult with an advanced solid tumor such as melanoma, head and neck, liver or kidney cancer. The chain carries TRBV6-6 and TRBJ2-1; no firm D call. The chain's CDR3 is CASSTSVYAYNEQFF. Here the CDR3 DNA reads TGTGCCAGCAGTACCAGCGTATATGCCTACAATGAGCAGTTCTTC.